Presented here are 32 T cell receptor beta chains from one specimen sequenced in a study of T cells after yellow fever vaccination. In TCRdb, the 5' RACE reads were re-called with MiXCR into one record per CDR3 protein. The sample records 340,000 or so distinct CDR3 sequences, 9.5% to 15% being singletons. The specimen was CD4+ T cells sorted from PBMCs, collected 15 days after the yellow fever booster vaccination. These receptors were collected from a man aged 18-30 years who received the YFV17D yellow fever vaccine.

In this sample, this clonotype turned up a few times. The rearrangement uses TRBV11-2 and TRBJ2-5; 12 nucleotides agree with TRBD2. The CDR3 runs 16 residues. The germline gives CDR1 SGHAT, CDR2 FQNNGV. Trimming cost V 0 bases and J 4 bases; bases outside gene matches: 3. This CDR3 is CASSLEPSGGAETQYF. The DNA of the CDR3 is TGTGCCAGCAGCTTAGAGCCTAGCGGGGGGGCAGAGACCCAGTACTTC.

This clonotype appeared a few times. This chain joins TRBV10-3 and TRBJ1-1, with 7 bases fitting TRBD1. V lost 3 bases, J lost 11 bases, and 9 bases stayed unmatched. CDR1 ENHRY and CDR2 SYGVKD come from the germline V gene. This CDR3 spans 13 amino acids. The chain's CDR3 is CAISDDLAGGAFF. The CDR3 nucleotides read TGTGCCATCAGTGATGATTTAGCAGGGGGGGCTTTCTTT.

A few counts support this clonotype. The V and J genes are TRBV3-1 and TRBJ2-7, with D possibly TRBD1 on 6 matching bases. This CDR3 region has 12 residues. The V end lost 6 bases, the J end lost 7 bases, and 13 bases lay between the germline ends. Germline-derived CDR1 and CDR2 are LGHDT and YNNKEL (reference sequence). CDR3 DNA: TGTGCCAGCAGTAGGGACACCTGGGAGCAGTACTTC. It encodes CASSRDTWEQYF.

This clonotype was found a few times. This rearrangement joins TRBV14 to TRBJ2-3, with 8 bases fitting TRBD1. Germline V gene sequence: CDR1 SGHDN, CDR2 FVKESK. This CDR3 contains 14 residues. The junction had 9 bases not matched to a gene; V was cut back by 5 bases and J by 8 bases. CDR3 coding DNA: TGTGCCAGCAGCTCGGGACAGGCTCAGGTTACGCAGTATTTT. This encodes CASSSGQAQVTQYF.

This chain uses TRBV4-3 with TRBJ1-1, with D unresolved. The CDR3 has 14 amino acids. V was pared by 0 bases and J by 9 bases, with 14 bases between. Germline V gives CDR1 LGHNA, CDR2 YSLEER. CDR3 DNA sequence: TGCGCCAGCAGCCAAGAATCTTGGGCAACCCAAGCTTTCTTT. Amino acids: CASSQESWATQAFF.

CDR3 DNA: TGCAGTGCTAGAGACAACGAAAACCTAGGTCAGCCCCAGCATTTT. It is translated as CSARDNENLGQPQHF. The genes are TRBV20-1 and TRBJ1-5; D uncertain. Deletions cut 0 bases from V and 6 bases from J, with 15 bases between. Looked up from germline, CDR1 is DFQATT and CDR2 is SNEGSKA (reference sequence). The CDR3 extends over 15 amino acids.

This clonotype was counted only a few times. V is TRBV7-2 and J is TRBJ1-4; D is uncertain. The germline gives CDR1 SGHTA, CDR2 FQGNSA. V gave up 0 bases and J gave up 0 bases, with 5 bases separating them. The length of the CDR3 is 15 residues. The CDR3, as DNA: TGTGCCAGCAGCTTAGCGCACACAACTAATGAAAAACTGTTTTTT. It is translated as CASSLAHTTNEKLFF.

The genes are TRBV21-1 and TRBJ2-2; the DNA was not used to check the table's D call, TRBD2. TRBV21-1 is recorded as a pseudogene. The CDR3 has 17 amino acids. CDR3 loop: CASLLGRPPRWTGELFF. In nucleotides, the CDR3 is TGTGCCAGCCTCCTCGGGAGGCCACCTCGGTGGACCGGGGAGCTGTTTTTT.

The chain employs TRBV28 and TRBJ2-7; D unresolved. V was clipped by 8 bases and J by 12 bases, with 17 bases between them. From germline, CDR1 is MDHEN and CDR2 SYDVKM. The CDR3 sequence is 11 residues long. The chain's CDR3 is CASPPRAGRYV. The DNA of the CDR3 is TGTGCCAGCCCCCCCCGAGCAGGACGGTACGTC.

This clonotype has a handful of counts. The J gene is TRBJ1-2, the V gene TRBV10-3; D may be TRBD1 (6 bases). Germline V gene data show CDR1 as ENHRY and CDR2 as SYGVKD. This CDR3 has 14 amino acids. The V end lost 2 bases, the J end lost 4 bases, and 11 bases lay between the germline ends. CDR3 region: CAISEGVGGYGYTF. CDR3 bases: TGTGCCATCAGTGAGGGTGTAGGGGGCTATGGCTACACCTTC.

This clonotype has more than one count but fewer than ten. The V call is TRBV6-2 or TRBV6-3, the J call TRBJ2-7, with unresolved D. V lost 3 bases to trimming and J lost 3 bases, with 12 bases between them. The CDR3 has 14 residues. Germline V CDR1 and CDR2: MNHEY, SVGEGT. The CDR3 sequence is CASSYAGSLYEQYV. As DNA, the CDR3 is TGTGCCAGCAGTTATGCAGGCTCTCTCTACGAGCAGTACGTC.

The chain recombines TRBV9 with TRBJ1-3; TRBD1 is a possible D gene (6 bases). V was pared by 4 bases and J by 0 bases, with 14 bases between. The germline V gene encodes CDR1 SGDLS and CDR2 YYNGEE. CDR3 length equals 16 residues. The CDR3 region is CASSTTGQTSGNTIYF. The CDR3 nucleotides are TGTGCCAGCAGCACTACGGGACAAACCTCTGGAAACACCATATATTTT.

The sample holds many counts of this clonotype. This chain connects TRBV4-1 to TRBJ2-1; a weak D match, TRBD2 (6 bases). The germline V gene has CDR1 MGHRA and CDR2 YSYEKL. Trimming shortened V by 3 bases and J by 2 bases, and 14 bases separated the two germline ends. The CDR3 is made up of 16 amino acids. The CDR3 reads CASSHPVVAAYNEQFF. For the CDR3, the DNA is TGCGCCAGCAGCCACCCGGTGGTAGCGGCCTACAATGAGCAGTTCTTC.

CDR3 in amino acids: CASSVGLSDTQYF. The CDR3 bases are TGTGCCAGCTCGGTAGGGTTATCAGATACGCAGTATTTT. The chain recombines TRBV9 with TRBJ2-3; D is undetermined. Trimming removed 7 bases at V and 4 bases at J, with 13 bases between. CDR1 and CDR2 (germline): SGDLS, YYNGEE. This CDR3 has 13 amino acids.

This clonotype was observed a few times. CDR3 DNA sequence: TGTGCCATCAGTCGGGACGGGTTTAATGAGCAGTTCTTC. Protein product: CAISRDGFNEQFF. The chain combines TRBV10-3 with TRBJ2-1, with D perhaps matching TRBD1 or TRBD2 (5 bases each). The germline V and J ends were trimmed by 5 bases and 7 bases, with 12 bases remaining between them. Germline V CDR1 and CDR2: ENHRY, SYGVKD. The CDR3 totals 13 residues.

This clonotype was seen just once. The V gene is TRBV4-3, the J gene TRBJ1-4; 11 nucleotides agree with TRBD1. CDR3 length equals 17 residues. With V trimmed by 0 bases and J by 7 bases, 7 bases remained unmatched. Looked up from germline, CDR1 is LGHNA and CDR2 is YSLEER. The CDR3 DNA follows: TGCGCCAGCAGCCAAGATTGGACCGGGACAGGGGGTGAAAAACTGTTTTTT. Encoded protein: CASSQDWTGTGGEKLFF.

This clonotype was counted only a few times. This chain joins TRBV6-1 and TRBJ2-7, with 8 bases lining up with TRBD1. V trimming: 3 bases; J trimming: 6 bases; junction bases outside the gene matches: 4. The germline gives CDR1 MNHNS, CDR2 SASEGT. This CDR3 is 13 amino acids long. CDR3: CASSETGAGEQYF. DNA for the CDR3: TGTGCCAGCAGTGAGACAGGGGCCGGCGAGCAGTACTTC.

This clonotype turned up a few times. The CDR3 is CASRAPSGGALGEQFF. The CDR3 nucleotides read TGTGCCAGCAGAGCTCCTAGCGGGGGGGCTCTTGGTGAGCAGTTCTTC. V usage is TRBV2 and J usage is TRBJ2-1; TRBD2 matches 12 bases. V trimming: 6 bases; J trimming: 9 bases; junction bases outside the gene matches: 12. Germline V gives CDR1 SNHLY, CDR2 FYNNEI. This CDR3 spans 16 amino acids.

This clonotype was counted many times. The V call is TRBV12-3 or TRBV12-4, the J call TRBJ2-3; 12 nucleotides agree with TRBD1. V trimming: 7 bases; J trimming: 2 bases; junction bases outside the gene matches: 7. CDR3 length: 16 amino acids. CDR3 protein: CASTIGTGGFTDTQYF. CDR3 nucleotide sequence: TGTGCCAGCACAATTGGGACAGGGGGCTTCACAGATACGCAGTATTTT.

J is TRBJ1-6 and V is TRBV19; TRBD1 is a possible D gene (6 bases). The germline V gene has CDR1 LNHDA and CDR2 SQIVND (reference sequence). The CDR3 loop spans 15 amino acids. V lost 6 bases to trimming and J lost 6 bases, with 15 bases between them. The CDR3 spells CASSLQGWGNSPLHF. The CDR3 region has the DNA TGTGCCAGTAGCTTACAGGGATGGGGTAATTCACCCCTCCACTTT.

This rearrangement joins TRBV28 to TRBJ2-5; D not certain. Per germline, CDR1 MDHEN and CDR2 SYDVKM. V lost 6 bases to trimming and J lost 7 bases, with 12 bases between them. This CDR3 region has 12 residues. The chain's CDR3 is CASRTIVGTQYF. CDR3 nucleotide sequence: TGTGCCAGCAGAACTATTGTGGGGACCCAGTACTTC.

This clonotype came up many times. J is TRBJ1-1 and V is TRBV19; D call uncertain. The CDR3 runs 13 residues. The V gene lost 6 bases and the J gene lost 4 bases, with 12 bases spanning the gap. From germline, CDR1 is LNHDA and CDR2 SQIVND (reference sequence). Written as DNA, the CDR3 is TGTGCCAGTAGCCAACAAGTCGGCACTGAAGCTTTCTTT. This gives the protein CASSQQVGTEAFF.

This sequence joins TRBV15 and TRBJ2-6; D is unclear. This CDR3 contains 13 residues. V lost 6 bases, J lost 2 bases, and 5 bases lay in between. Germline lookup yields CDR1 LNHNV and CDR2 YYDKDF (reference sequence). CDR3 sequence reads: CATRTTGANVLTF. The CDR3 DNA reads TGTGCCACCAGAACGACTGGGGCCAACGTCCTGACTTTC. The variable domain in full, completed from reference TRBV15 and TRBJ2-6, reads DAMVIQNPRYQVTQFGKPVTLSCSQTLNHNVMYWYQQKSSQAPKLLFHYYDKDFNNEADTPDNFQSRRPNTSFCFLDIRSPGLGDTAMYLCATRTTGANVLTFGAGSRLTVL.

This clonotype came up many times. The chain employs TRBV12-3 or TRBV12-4 and TRBJ2-3; no clear D. Trimming took 2 bases from V and 4 from J, leaving 4 bases between them. The CDR3 consists of 12 residues. CDR3 sequence: CASSLYPDTQYF. In nucleotides, the CDR3 is TGTGCCAGCAGTTTATATCCAGATACGCAGTATTTT.

This chain joins TRBV20-1 and TRBJ1-5, with D unresolved. Trimming removed 0 bases from V and 5 bases from J, with 5 bases in between. This CDR3 is 12 amino acids long. Germline V gene data show CDR1 as DFQATT and CDR2 as SNEGSKA (reference sequence). The CDR3 loop is CSARESYQPQHF. The CDR3 coding sequence is TGCAGTGCTAGAGAAAGCTATCAGCCCCAGCATTTT.

The rearrangement links TRBV5-6 to TRBJ2-3; the D gene is possibly TRBD2 (5 bases). Trimming removed 1 base from V and 3 bases from J, with 12 bases in between. CDR3 length: 15 residues. Germline-derived CDR1 and CDR2 are SGHDT and YYEEEE. Here the CDR3 reads CASSLSDYKTDTQYF. CDR3 sequence (DNA): TGTGCCAGCAGCTTGTCCGACTATAAGACAGATACGCAGTATTTT. Full variable domain (missing parts from reference TRBV5-6 and TRBJ2-3): DAGVTQSPTHLIKTRGQQVTLRCSPKSGHDTVSWYQQALGQGPQFIFQYYEEEERQRGNFPDRFSGHQFPNYSSELNVNALLLGDSALYLCASSLSDYKTDTQYFGPGTRLTVL.

This clonotype has more than one count but fewer than ten. CDR3 coding DNA: TGTGCCAGCAGTTTAGCGTGGGCGTCCAATCAGCCCCAGCATTTT. Amino acids: CASSLAWASNQPQHF. The chain is built from TRBV12-3 or TRBV12-4 and TRBJ1-5, with D unclear. The CDR3 covers 15 residues. V was pared by 0 bases and J by 3 bases, with 9 bases between.

J is TRBJ1-1 and V is TRBV20-1, with a weak D call TRBD1 (6 bases). The germline V and J ends were trimmed by 6 bases and 4 bases, with 15 bases remaining between them. The germline CDR1 and CDR2 sequences are DFQATT and SNEGSKA (reference sequence). The CDR3 totals 13 residues. The CDR3 nucleotides are TGCAGTGCCAACTTCCAGGGGAGCACTGAAGCTTTCTTT. Translation: CSANFQGSTEAFF.

The chain's CDR3 is CASSYRAPAPIMNTEAFF. For the CDR3, the DNA is TGTGCCAGCAGTTACCGGGCCCCAGCCCCTATTATGAACACTGAAGCTTTCTTT. The chain has TRBV6-5 and TRBJ1-1; no definite D call. V lost 2 bases to trimming and J lost 0 bases, with 19 bases between them. CDR3 length: 18 amino acids. Germline CDR1 MNHEY, CDR2 SVGAGI.

This clonotype has a handful of counts. The chain links TRBV7-3 to TRBJ2-1; TRBD1 might be the D (6 bases). The CDR3 has 15 amino acids. Trimming left V 5 bases short and J 0 bases short, with 11 bases between. The germline V gene encodes CDR1 SGHTA and CDR2 FQGTGA. The CDR3 sequence is CASSAGTLSYNEQFF. The CDR3 DNA sequence: TGTGCCAGCAGCGCAGGGACACTCTCCTACAATGAGCAGTTCTTC. The variable domain in full, completed from reference TRBV7-3 and TRBJ2-1, reads GAGVSQTPSNKVTEKGKYVELRCDPISGHTALYWYRQSLGQGPEFLIYFQGTGAADDSGLPNDRFFAVRPEGSVSTLKIQRTERGDSAVYLCASSAGTLSYNEQFFGPGTRLTVL.

The chain links TRBV20-1 to TRBJ2-7, with TRBD1 matching over 9 bases. The V gene end was trimmed by 0 bases and the J gene end by 4 bases; junction bases not matched to a gene: 1. The CDR3 is 13 amino acids. CDR1 DFQATT and CDR2 SNEGSKA come from the germline V gene (reference sequence). The CDR3 DNA reads as TGCAGTGCTAGAGAGGGGACAGGGTACGAGCAGTACGTC. This gives the protein CSAREGTGYEQYV.

The chain carries TRBV7-9 and TRBJ1-1; D gene uncertain. Trimming left V 2 bases short and J 2 bases short, with 15 bases between. Germline lookup yields CDR1 SEHNR and CDR2 FQNEAQ (reference sequence). The CDR3 spans 16 residues. The CDR3 bases are TGTGCCAGCAGCTTAAATTATGACACAAAAAACACTGAAGCTTTCTTT. Its translation is CASSLNYDTKNTEAFF.